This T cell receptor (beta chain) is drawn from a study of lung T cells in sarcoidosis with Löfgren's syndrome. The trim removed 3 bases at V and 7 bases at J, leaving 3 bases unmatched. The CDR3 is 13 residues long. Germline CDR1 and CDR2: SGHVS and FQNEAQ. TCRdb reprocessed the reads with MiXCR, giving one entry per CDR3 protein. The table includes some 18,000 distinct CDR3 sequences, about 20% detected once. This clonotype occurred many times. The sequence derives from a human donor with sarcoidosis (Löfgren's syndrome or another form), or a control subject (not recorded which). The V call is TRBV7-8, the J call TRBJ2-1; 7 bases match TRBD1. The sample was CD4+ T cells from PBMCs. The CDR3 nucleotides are TGTGCCAGCAGCTTTCAGACAGGGAATGAGCAGTTCTTC. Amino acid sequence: CASSFQTGNEQFF.